The T cell receptor beta chain described here comes from a study of T cell responses to AZD1222 COVID-19 vaccine. Study-wide points: There were mostly white British donors and more females than males, and clonal diversity was possibly underestimated. Increases in Spike-specific TCR breadth and depth were seen after two AZD1222 doses. Close to half of all spike-specific TCRs reportedly target regions of the variants that are unmutated. Dominant at 160-218 and 743-854, vaccine-associated CD4 TCRs also spanned spike.

The protocol was immunoSEQ multiplex PCR, while the TCRdb copy is restricted to in-frame clones and leaves out a portion. Here the sample spans some 120,000 clones, roughly 84% being singletons. V trimming: 3 bases; J trimming: 10 bases; junction bases outside the gene matches: 14. Germline CDR1 reads KGHDR; CDR2 reads SFDVKD. The CDR3 is made up of 15 amino acids. In regard to this clone: Its specificity is not known.

The material was peripheral blood, obtained on day 0 of AZD1222 vaccination. The genes are TRBV24-1 and TRBJ2-7, with TRBD1 identical over 7 bases. The receptor's source is an adult in good health. This CDR3 reads CATSDPSGTAYRQYF. The CDR3 coding sequence is TGTGCCACCAGTGATCCCTCCGGGACAGCATACCGCCAGTACTTC.